The T cell receptor (beta chain) under discussion was sequenced for a study of cytomegalovirus exposure and HLA in healthy donors. PCR employed 60 Vbeta and 13 Jbeta primers. Method: immunoSEQ multiplex PCR; TCRdb's copy keeps in-frame clones and lacks some. The sample records just over 150,000 clones, around 84% being singletons. Of note for this clone: What it binds is not known.

Whole-study results and caveats: Cytomegalovirus-associated status was assigned to 150 or so TCR beta chains. In most subjects, TCR beta sequences reportedly gave accurate predictions of HLA-A and HLA-B alleles.

The TCR sequence derives from a man between 18 and 35 years old in good health and CMV-seronegative. The sample comprised PBMCs.

For the CDR3, the DNA is TGCGCCAGCACCTCCGTTCCCCTAGCGGGGGCCTACAATGAGCAGTTCTTC. Translating gives CASTSVPLAGAYNEQFF. The chain has TRBV5-1 and TRBJ2-1; 10 nucleotides align to TRBD2. The V gene's germline CDR1 is SGHRS and CDR2 YFSETQ. The CDR3 consists of 17 residues. The junction had 11 bases not matched to a gene; V was cut back by 6 bases and J by 2 bases.